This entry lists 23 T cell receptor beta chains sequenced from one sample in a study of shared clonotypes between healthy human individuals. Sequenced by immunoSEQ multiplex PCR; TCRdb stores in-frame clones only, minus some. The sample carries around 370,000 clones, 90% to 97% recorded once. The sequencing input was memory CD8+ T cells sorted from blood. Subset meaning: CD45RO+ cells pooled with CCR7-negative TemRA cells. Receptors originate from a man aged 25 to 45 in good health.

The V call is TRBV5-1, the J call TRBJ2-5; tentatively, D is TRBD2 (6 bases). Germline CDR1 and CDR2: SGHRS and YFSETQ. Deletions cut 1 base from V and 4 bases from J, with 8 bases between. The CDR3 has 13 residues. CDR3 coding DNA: TGCGCCAGCAGCTTGATCGGGGGAGAGACCCAGTACTTC. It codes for CASSLIGGETQYF.

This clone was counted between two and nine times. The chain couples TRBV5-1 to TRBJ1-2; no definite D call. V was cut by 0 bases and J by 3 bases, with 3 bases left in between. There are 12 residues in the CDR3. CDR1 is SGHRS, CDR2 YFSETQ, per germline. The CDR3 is CASSLGHYGYTF. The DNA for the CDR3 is TGCGCCAGCAGCTTGGGACACTATGGCTACACCTTC.

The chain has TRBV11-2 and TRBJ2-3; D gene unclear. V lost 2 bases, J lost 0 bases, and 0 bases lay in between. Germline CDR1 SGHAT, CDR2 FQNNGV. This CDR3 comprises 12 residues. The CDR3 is CASSLSTDTQYF. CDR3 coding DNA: TGTGCCAGCAGCTTAAGCACAGATACGCAGTATTTT.

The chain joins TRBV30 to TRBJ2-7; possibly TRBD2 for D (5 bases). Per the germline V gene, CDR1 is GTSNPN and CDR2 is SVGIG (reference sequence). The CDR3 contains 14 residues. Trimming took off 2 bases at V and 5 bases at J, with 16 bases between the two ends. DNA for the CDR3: TGTGCCTGGAGTCCCCTCACTAGAAACCACGAGCAGTACTTC. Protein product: CAWSPLTRNHEQYF.

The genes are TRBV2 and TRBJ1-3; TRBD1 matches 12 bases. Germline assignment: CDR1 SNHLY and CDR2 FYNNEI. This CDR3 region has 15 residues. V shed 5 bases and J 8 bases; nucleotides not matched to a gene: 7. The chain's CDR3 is CASSPQGQGAYTIYF. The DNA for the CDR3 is TGTGCCAGCAGTCCACAGGGACAGGGGGCTTACACCATATATTTT.

CDR3 residues: CASTRDSRSYEQYF. CDR3 nucleotide sequence: TGTGCCAGCACCCGGGACAGCCGCTCCTACGAGCAGTACTTC. The gene calls are TRBV2 and TRBJ2-7, with 7 bases matching TRBD1. This CDR3 comprises 14 residues. CDR1 SNHLY and CDR2 FYNNEI come from the germline V gene. After removal of 7 bases from V and 0 bases from J, the junction contained 6 bases not matched to a gene.

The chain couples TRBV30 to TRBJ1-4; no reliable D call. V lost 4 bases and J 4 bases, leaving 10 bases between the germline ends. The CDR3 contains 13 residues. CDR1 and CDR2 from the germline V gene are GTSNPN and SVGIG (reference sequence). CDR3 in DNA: TGTGCCTGGACCGCGGGCATTAATGAAAAACTGTTTTTT. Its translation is CAWTAGINEKLFF.

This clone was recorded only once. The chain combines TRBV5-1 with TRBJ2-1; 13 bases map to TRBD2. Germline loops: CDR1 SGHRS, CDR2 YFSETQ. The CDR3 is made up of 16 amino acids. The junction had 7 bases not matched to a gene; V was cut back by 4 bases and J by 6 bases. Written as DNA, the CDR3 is TGCGCCAGCAGCCCCGCTGGACTAGCGGGAGCCAATGAGCAGTTCTTC. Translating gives CASSPAGLAGANEQFF.

CDR3 in amino acids: CASGALLTYEQYF. CDR3 DNA: TGTGCCAGCGGAGCGCTTTTAACCTACGAGCAGTACTTC. The chain is built from TRBV28 and TRBJ2-7, with D unclear. Germline V CDR1 and CDR2: MDHEN, SYDVKM. This CDR3 is built from 13 residues. The V gene lost 8 bases and the J gene lost 2 bases, with 13 bases spanning the gap. Full variable domain (outside the CDR3, taken from reference TRBV28 and TRBJ2-7): DVKVTQSSRYLVKRTGEKVFLECVQDMDHENMFWYRQDPGLGLRLIYFSYDVKMKEKGDIPEGYSVSREKKERFSLILESASTNQTSMYLCASGALLTYEQYFGPGTRLTVT.

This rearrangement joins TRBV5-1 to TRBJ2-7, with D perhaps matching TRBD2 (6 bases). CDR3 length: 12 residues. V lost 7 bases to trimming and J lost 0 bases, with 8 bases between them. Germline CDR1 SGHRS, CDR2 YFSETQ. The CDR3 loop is CASGGDSYEQYF. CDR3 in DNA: TGCGCCAGCGGAGGGGACTCCTACGAGCAGTACTTC. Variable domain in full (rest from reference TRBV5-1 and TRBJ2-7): KAGVTQTPRYLIKTRGQQVTLSCSPISGHRSVSWYQQTPGQGLQFLFEYFSETQRNKGNFPGRFSGRQFSNSRSEMNVSTLELGDSALYLCASGGDSYEQYFGPGTRLTVT.

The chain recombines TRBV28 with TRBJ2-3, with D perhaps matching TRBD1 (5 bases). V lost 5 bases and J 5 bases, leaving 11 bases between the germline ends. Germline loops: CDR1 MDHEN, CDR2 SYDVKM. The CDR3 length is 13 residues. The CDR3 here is CASSGASRDTQYF. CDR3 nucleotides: TGTGCCAGCAGTGGGGCGTCTAGAGATACGCAGTATTTT.

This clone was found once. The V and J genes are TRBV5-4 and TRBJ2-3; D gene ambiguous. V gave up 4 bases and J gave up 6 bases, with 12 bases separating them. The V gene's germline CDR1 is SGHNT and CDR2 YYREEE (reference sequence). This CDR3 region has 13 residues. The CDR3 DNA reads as TGTGCCAGCAGCCCCCGGGCCGGGGATACGCAGTATTTT. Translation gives CASSPRAGDTQYF. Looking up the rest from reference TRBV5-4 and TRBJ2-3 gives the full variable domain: ETGVTQSPTHLIKTRGQQVTLRCSSQSGHNTVSWYQQALGQGPQFIFQYYREEENGRGNFPPRFSGLQFPNYSSELNVNALELDDSALYLCASSPRAGDTQYFGPGTRLTVL.

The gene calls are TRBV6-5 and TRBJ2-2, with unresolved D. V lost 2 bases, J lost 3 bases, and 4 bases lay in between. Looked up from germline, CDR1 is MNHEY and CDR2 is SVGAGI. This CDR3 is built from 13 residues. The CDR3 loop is CASSYAYTGELFF. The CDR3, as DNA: TGTGCCAGCAGTTACGCCTACACCGGGGAGCTGTTTTTT.

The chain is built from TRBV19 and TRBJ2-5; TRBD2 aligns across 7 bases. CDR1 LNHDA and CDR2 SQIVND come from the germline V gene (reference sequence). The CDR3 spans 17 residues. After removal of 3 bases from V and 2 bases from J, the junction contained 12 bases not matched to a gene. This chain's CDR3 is CASSIRRRLAEQETQYF. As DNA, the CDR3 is TGTGCCAGTAGTATCCGTAGGAGGCTAGCGGAACAAGAGACCCAGTACTTC.

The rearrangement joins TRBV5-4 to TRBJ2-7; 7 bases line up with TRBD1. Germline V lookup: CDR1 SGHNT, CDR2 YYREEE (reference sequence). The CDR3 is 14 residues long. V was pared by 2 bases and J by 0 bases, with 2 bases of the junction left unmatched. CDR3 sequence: CASSLRDSSYEQYF. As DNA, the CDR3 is TGTGCCAGCAGCTTACGGGACAGCTCCTACGAGCAGTACTTC.

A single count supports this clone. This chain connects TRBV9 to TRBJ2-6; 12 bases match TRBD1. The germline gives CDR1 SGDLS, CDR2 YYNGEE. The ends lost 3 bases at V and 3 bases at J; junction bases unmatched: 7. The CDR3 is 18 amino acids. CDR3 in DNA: TGTGCCAGCAGCGGAACCGGGACAGGGGGCTTTGGGGCCAACGTCCTGACTTTC. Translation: CASSGTGTGGFGANVLTF.

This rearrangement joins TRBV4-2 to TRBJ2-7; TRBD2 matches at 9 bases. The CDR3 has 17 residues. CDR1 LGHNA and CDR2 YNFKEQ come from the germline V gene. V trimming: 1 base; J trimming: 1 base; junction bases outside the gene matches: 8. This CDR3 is CASSQVTGLATSYEQYF. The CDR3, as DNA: TGTGCCAGCAGCCAAGTTACGGGACTAGCTACGTCCTACGAGCAGTACTTC.

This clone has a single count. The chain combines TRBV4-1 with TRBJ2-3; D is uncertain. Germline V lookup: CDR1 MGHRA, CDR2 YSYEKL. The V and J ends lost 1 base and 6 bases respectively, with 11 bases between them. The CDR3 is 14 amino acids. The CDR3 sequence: CASSQGTAYDTQYF. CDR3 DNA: TGCGCCAGCAGCCAAGGGACCGCCTACGATACGCAGTATTTT.

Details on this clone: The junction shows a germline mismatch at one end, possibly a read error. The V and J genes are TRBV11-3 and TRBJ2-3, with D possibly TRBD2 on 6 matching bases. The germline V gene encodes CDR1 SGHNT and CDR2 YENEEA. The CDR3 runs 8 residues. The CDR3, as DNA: TGTGCCAGCCCCTTCGGGGGTTTT. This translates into CASPFGGF.

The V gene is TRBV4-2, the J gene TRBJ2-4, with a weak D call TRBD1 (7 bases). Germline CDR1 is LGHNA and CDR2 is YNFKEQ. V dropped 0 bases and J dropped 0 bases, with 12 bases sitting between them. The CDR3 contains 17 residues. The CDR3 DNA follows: TGTGCCAGCAGCCAAGATCAGGGGGGTCTAGCCAAAAACATTCAGTACTTC. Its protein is CASSQDQGGLAKNIQYF.

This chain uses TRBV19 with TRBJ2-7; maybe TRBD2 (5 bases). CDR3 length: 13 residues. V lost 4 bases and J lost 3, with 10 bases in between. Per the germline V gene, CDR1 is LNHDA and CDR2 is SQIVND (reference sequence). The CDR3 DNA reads TGTGCCAGTAGTAGGGGAGAAATCTACGAGCAGTACTTC. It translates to CASSRGEIYEQYF.

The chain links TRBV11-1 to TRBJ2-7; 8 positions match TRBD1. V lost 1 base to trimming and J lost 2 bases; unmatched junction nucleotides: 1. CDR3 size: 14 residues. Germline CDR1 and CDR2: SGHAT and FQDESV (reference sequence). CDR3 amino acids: CASSLEQGAYEQYF. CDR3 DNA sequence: TGTGCCAGCAGCTTAGAACAGGGGGCCTACGAGCAGTACTTC.

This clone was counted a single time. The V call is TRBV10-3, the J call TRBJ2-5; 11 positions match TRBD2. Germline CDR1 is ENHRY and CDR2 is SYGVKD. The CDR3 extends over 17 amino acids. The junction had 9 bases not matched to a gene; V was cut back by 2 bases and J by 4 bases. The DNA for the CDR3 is TGTGCCATCAGTGAGATCCTGACTAGCGGGAACGGAGAGACCCAGTACTTC. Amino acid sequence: CAISEILTSGNGETQYF.